A single sample is the source of the 18 T cell receptor beta chains below, sequenced in a study of cytomegalovirus exposure and HLA in healthy donors. Researchers ran the PCR with 60 Vbeta and 13 Jbeta primers. TCRdb's table, derived via immunoSEQ multiplex PCR, lists solely in-frame clones and lacks some. The sample consists of 55,000 to 70,000 clones, 70% to 90% of them appearing once. The sequencing sample was made of PBMCs. The receptors derive from a male donor in good health and CMV-seronegative.

The rearrangement joins TRBV5-1 to TRBJ2-1, with a tentative D call TRBD1 (6 bases). Germline V gives CDR1 SGHRS, CDR2 YFSETQ. The CDR3 totals 15 residues. V was pared by 2 bases and J by 3 bases, with 12 bases between. The CDR3 sequence is CASSLLAGDYNEQFF. The CDR3 region has the DNA TGCGCCAGCAGCTTATTAGCAGGGGACTACAATGAGCAGTTCTTC.

A word on this clone: Its ends do not fully match the called genes, so a read error is possible. J is TRBJ1-4 and V is TRBV5-1; no clear D. CDR1 is SGHRS, CDR2 YFSETQ, per germline. This CDR3 has 15 amino acids. CDR3 loop: CASSLGTGTYEKLFF. The DNA of the CDR3 is TGCGCCAGCAGCTTGGGGACGGGAACTTATGAAAAACTGTTTTTT.

Here the CDR3 reads CASSPRTGPEGYTF. Written as DNA, the CDR3 is TGTGCCAGCAGTCCCCGGACAGGGCCGGAGGGCTACACCTTC. The chain links TRBV27 to TRBJ1-2; TRBD1 aligns across 8 bases. From germline, CDR1 is MNHEY and CDR2 SMNVEV (reference sequence). With V trimmed by 5 bases and J by 8 bases, 10 bases remained unmatched. The CDR3 has 14 amino acids.

CDR3 sequence (DNA): TGCGCCAGCAGCCCTCGACTAGCGGGGGGGACTCGCACAGATACGCAGTATTTT. Translating it yields CASSPRLAGGTRTDTQYF. V and J are TRBV4-3 and TRBJ2-3, with TRBD2 identical over 14 bases. V lost 4 bases and J lost 1; bases outside the gene matches: 7. This CDR3 is 18 amino acids long. The germline CDR1 and CDR2 sequences are LGHNA and YSLEER.

The chain uses TRBV6-1 and TRBJ2-1, with D possibly TRBD2 on 6 matching bases. Trimming removed 0 bases from V and 4 bases from J, with 13 bases in between. Germline loops: CDR1 MNHNS, CDR2 SASEGT. This CDR3 contains 16 residues. The CDR3 protein is CASSEAAEGLYNEQFF. The CDR3 coding sequence is TGTGCCAGCAGTGAAGCGGCGGAGGGACTTTACAATGAGCAGTTCTTC.

The genes are TRBV7-2 and TRBJ1-2, with 10 bases lining up with TRBD1. J was trimmed by 6 bases and V by 1 base; bases with no gene match: 2. Germline CDR1 is SGHTA and CDR2 is FQGNSA. This CDR3 is 14 amino acids long. Here the CDR3 reads CASSLVDRGNGYTF. Here the CDR3 DNA reads TGTGCCAGCAGCTTAGTGGACAGGGGGAATGGCTACACCTTC.

This chain joins TRBV7-9 and TRBJ2-5; D unresolved. There are 11 residues in the CDR3. CDR1 is SEHNR and CDR2 is FQNEAQ in the germline V gene (reference sequence). The ends were cut back, 6 bases at V and 2 bases at J, with 4 bases in the middle. The CDR3 bases are TGTGCCAGCAGTCCACAAGAGACCCAGTACTTC. As protein: CASSPQETQYF.

The chain employs TRBV6-5 and TRBJ1-1; TRBD1 matches at 7 bases. J lost 8 bases, V lost 0 bases, and 3 bases had no gene match. The CDR3 length is 13 residues. Germline assignment: CDR1 MNHEY and CDR2 SVGAGI. CDR3 nucleotides: TGTGCCAGCAGTTACTCGAACAGGGGAGAAGCTTTCTTT. Protein sequence: CASSYSNRGEAFF.

A few counts support this clone. This sequence joins TRBV11-3 and TRBJ2-3, with D perhaps TRBD2 (6 bases). The germline gives CDR1 SGHNT, CDR2 YENEEA. The CDR3 covers 15 residues. With 4 bases removed from V and 1 base from J, the gap between germline ends came to 12 bases. This CDR3 is CASSSGGVGTDTQYF. The CDR3 bases are TGTGCCAGCAGCTCGGGCGGGGTTGGCACAGATACGCAGTATTTT.

The V gene is TRBV6-5, the J gene TRBJ2-5; the match to TRBD1 covers 7 bases. The CDR3 is 15 amino acids. V trimming: 2 bases; J trimming: 2 bases; junction bases outside the gene matches: 5. Per the germline V gene, CDR1 is MNHEY and CDR2 is SVGAGI. CDR3 DNA: TGTGCCAGCAGTTACCAACGACAGGGACAAGAGACCCAGTACTTC. This translates into CASSYQRQGQETQYF.

This sequence joins TRBV2 and TRBJ2-7, with TRBD1 identical over 7 bases. V lost 6 bases and J lost 5; bases outside the gene matches: 7. The length of the CDR3 is 13 residues. CDR1 SNHLY and CDR2 FYNNEI come from the germline V gene. CDR3 amino acids: CASRLTGINEQYF. CDR3 in DNA: TGTGCCAGCAGGTTGACAGGGATCAACGAGCAGTACTTC.

The chain joins TRBV18 to TRBJ1-2; possibly TRBD1 for D (5 bases). V dropped 3 bases and J dropped 4 bases, with 15 bases sitting between them. CDR3 size: 15 residues. CDR1 and CDR2 from the germline V gene are KGHSH and LQKENI. CDR3 sequence: CASSPADTASYGYTF. The CDR3 coding sequence is TGTGCCAGCTCACCCGCGGACACGGCATCCTATGGCTACACCTTC.

The rearrangement links TRBV6-6 to TRBJ1-5; D ambiguous. The CDR3 covers 14 residues. CDR1 is MNHNY, CDR2 SVGAGI, per germline (reference sequence). V shed 8 bases and J shed 4 bases, with 15 bases lying between them. The CDR3 loop reads CASVLSINNQPQHF. The CDR3 DNA reads as TGTGCCAGCGTCTTGAGCATTAATAATCAGCCCCAGCATTTT.

The chain employs TRBV5-6 and TRBJ1-2, with a tentative D call TRBD1 (6 bases). With 4 bases removed from V and 5 bases from J, the gap between germline ends came to 9 bases. Germline V gene data show CDR1 as SGHDT and CDR2 as YYEEEE. This CDR3 is 12 amino acids long. CDR3 residues: CASSQQGYGYTF. The DNA of the CDR3 is TGTGCCAGCAGCCAACAGGGATATGGCTACACCTTC.

The DNA of the CDR3 is TGCGCCAGCAGCTTAGCATCGCAGGGGAGCGAGGCTGAAGCTTTCTTT. This encodes CASSLASQGSEAEAFF. The chain links TRBV5-1 to TRBJ1-1, with D possibly TRBD1 on 6 matching bases. This CDR3 contains 16 residues. The germline gives CDR1 SGHRS, CDR2 YFSETQ. Trimming removed 2 bases from V and 6 bases from J, with 20 bases in between.

The chain carries TRBV5-1 and TRBJ1-2; D is uncertain. There are 15 residues in the CDR3. Germline CDR1 is SGHRS and CDR2 is YFSETQ. V lost 0 bases to trimming and J lost 0 bases, with 9 bases between them. This CDR3 reads CASSLGGLTNYGYTF. The CDR3 nucleotides are TGCGCCAGCAGCTTGGGCGGACTCACTAACTATGGCTACACCTTC.

The V and J genes are TRBV2 and TRBJ1-1, with 8 bases aligning to TRBD1. The CDR3 has 11 residues. V trimming: 8 bases; J trimming: 10 bases; junction bases outside the gene matches: 6. CDR1 and CDR2 from the germline V gene are SNHLY and FYNNEI. Here the CDR3 DNA reads TGTGCCAGCGGACCAACAGGGGGAGCTTTCTTT. Translation gives CASGPTGGAFF. Based on the CDR3 plus reference TRBV2 and TRBJ1-1, the full variable domain is EPEVTQTPSHQVTQMGQEVILRCVPISNHLYFYWYRQILGQKVEFLVSFYNNEISEKSEIFDDQFSVERPDGSNFTLKIRSTKLEDSAMYFCASGPTGGAFFGQGTRLTVV.

The chain recombines TRBV10-3 with TRBJ2-6, with D perhaps TRBD1 (6 bases). Trimming removed 0 bases at V and 0 bases at J, with 6 bases between. The CDR3 totals 16 residues. Looked up from germline, CDR1 is ENHRY and CDR2 is SYGVKD. The CDR3 DNA sequence: TGTGCCATCAGTGAGTCGGGACACTCTGGGGCCAACGTCCTGACTTTC. It yields the protein CAISESGHSGANVLTF.